These T cell receptor beta chains were read from a single sample in a study of cytomegalovirus exposure and HLA in healthy donors. Profiling relied on immunoSEQ multiplex PCR, and the TCRdb table lists in-frame clones only, not all of them. The table lists approximately 130,000 clones, more than 70% of them singletons. Sequences were obtained from PBMCs. The receptors derive from a man aged 50 to 60 in good health and CMV-seropositive. Both conserved end residues are part of each CDR3.

TRBV4-2,TRBJ1-2,CASSQPSEGEGSFPNYGYTF
TRBV7-8,TRBJ2-3,CASSQSRTSGGQDTQYF
TRBV10-3,TRBJ1-1,CAIMRDGNTEAFF
TRBV4-1,TRBJ2-7,CASSQDLGLATYEQYF
TRBV5-4,TRBJ1-2,CASSLASRQGSIQGYTF
TRBV19,TRBJ1-1,CASRDRRTEAFF
TRBV19,TRBJ1-1,CASSKPGNTEAFF
TRBV5-4,TRBJ1-2,CASSLDRANYGYTF
TRBV2,TRBJ1-2,CAKSDRTTYGYTF
TRBV25-1,TRBJ2-6,CASSDPQGAGANVLTF
TRBV5-1,TRBJ2-5,CASSGQGYAQYF
TRBV5-6,TRBJ2-7,CASSLRSYEQYF
TRBV6-1,TRBJ2-5,CASSEGTTRGREQYF
TRBV20-1,TRBJ2-7,CSASRSGEQYF
TRBV7-3,TRBJ1-1,CASTQSPGPNTEAFF
TRBV28,TRBJ1-5,CATHLAYQPQHF
TRBV18,TRBJ1-5,CASSWGVDQPQHF
TRBV6-5,TRBJ1-2,CASSRLGGTVYGYTF
TRBV6-5,TRBJ1-1,CASRRQGANTEAFF
TRBV28,TRBJ1-5,CASSATGVNQPQHF
TRBV9,TRBJ1-3,CASSPQNQLRNTIYF
TRBV2,TRBJ2-1,CASTGSSYNEQFF
TRBV18,TRBJ2-5,CASSPGRVSQETQYF
TRBV12-5,TRBJ1-2,CASGLVRQRPEGYTF
TRBV11-2,TRBJ2-6,CASSPRQGPSGANVLTF
TRBV5-1,TRBJ2-7,CASSPGTDSYEQYF
TRBV13,TRBJ2-5,CASSGAGQGGKGQETQYF
TRBV27,TRBJ1-1,CASSAQGWDTEAFF
TRBV7-2,TRBJ1-2,CASSLGLGVDYTF
TRBV7-9,TRBJ2-1,CSSTPYNEQFF
TRBV5-1,TRBJ2-7,CASTVTTGSVNEQYF
TRBV2,TRBJ1-1,CASGGQGVTEAFF
TRBV10-2,TRBJ1-2,CASSATGLNYGYTF
TRBV6-5,TRBJ1-5,CASRPATNQPQHF
TRBV19,TRBJ1-2,CASSSRGTIFTGGYTF
TRBV19,TRBJ2-1,CASRRVPDNEQFF
TRBV5-8,TRBJ1-3,CASSTGTVGNTIYF
TRBV19,TRBJ1-1,CASSIRPGNTEAFF
TRBV6-1,TRBJ2-5,CASSELSRGVETQYF
TRBV2,TRBJ2-3,CASIFGGAGDTQYF
TRBV4-3,TRBJ1-1,CASSQEGSGGTEAFF
TRBV2,TRBJ2-6,CASSPISGRAAGANVLTF
TRBV5-1,TRBJ1-5,CASSLGGDFPQHF
TRBV11-2,TRBJ2-1,CASRPGDPFVGDNEQFF
TRBV7-9,TRBJ1-2,CASSLDGTGGGGYTF
TRBV7-8,TRBJ1-5,CASSSLYQPQHF
TRBV6-5,TRBJ1-3,CASSKTVGGNTIYF
TRBV19,TRBJ2-7,CASSIGLFSSYEQYF
TRBV4-3,TRBJ2-7,CASSLGFGGGTYEQYF
TRBV5-1,TRBJ2-7,CASSRTGDEQYF
TRBV7-6,TRBJ2-5,CASSLGGSGETQYF
TRBV7-8,TRBJ2-7,CASSLADTGSYEQYF
TRBV19,TRBJ2-6,CASSIVGTGSSGANVLTF
TRBV27,TRBJ1-4,CASSLSPRGKLFF